These 10 T cell receptor beta chains were sequenced from one sample in a study of cytomegalovirus exposure and HLA in healthy donors. Vbeta (60) and Jbeta (13) primers were used in the PCR. The table came from immunoSEQ multiplex PCR; TCRdb's copy has only in-frame clones and leaves some out. Here the sample spans under 140,000 clones, 60% to 85% being singletons. The sample comprised PBMCs. Receptors originate from a woman in her 30s in good health and CMV-seronegative.

The CDR3 loop reads CASSLSDRGNTEAFF. In nucleotides, the CDR3 is TGTGCCAGCAGTTTATCCGACAGGGGTAACACTGAAGCTTTCTTT. The genes are TRBV28 and TRBJ1-1; TRBD1 matches 8 bases. The CDR3 has 15 residues. V lost 1 base to trimming and J lost 2 bases; unmatched junction nucleotides: 3. Germline V gene sequence: CDR1 MDHEN, CDR2 SYDVKM.

This clone was counted between two and nine times. The chain combines TRBV30 with TRBJ2-1; D ambiguous. From germline, CDR1 is GTSNPN and CDR2 SVGIG (reference sequence). The V and J ends lost 2 bases and 9 bases respectively, with 17 bases between them. CDR3 length: 14 amino acids. CDR3 coding DNA: TGTGCCTGGAGTCGTAGCTCCTACTTAGGTGAGCAGTTCTTC. Translated: CAWSRSSYLGEQFF.

This rearrangement joins TRBV6-5 to TRBJ2-2; 8 positions agree with TRBD1. V shed 10 bases and J 5 bases; nucleotides not matched to a gene: 9. The CDR3 is 14 amino acids. CDR1 and CDR2 (germline): MNHEY, SVGAGI. Written as DNA, the CDR3 is TGTGCCACCAAAGGGACAGGTTTTACCGGGGAGCTGTTTTTT. Its protein is CATKGTGFTGELFF.

In this sample, this clone turned up a few times. The V call is TRBV11-2, the J call TRBJ1-1; 8 bases are a match to TRBD1. The CDR3 consists of 13 residues. The germline V gene has CDR1 SGHAT and CDR2 FQNNGV. V lost 6 bases and J lost 5; bases outside the gene matches: 5. CDR3 sequence: CASRRTGRTEAFF. The CDR3 bases are TGTGCCAGCAGAAGGACAGGGAGAACTGAAGCTTTCTTT.

This clone was seen a few times. The J gene is TRBJ2-1, the V gene TRBV7-2, with a weak D call TRBD2 (6 bases). V was cut by 1 base and J by 7 bases, with 11 bases left in between. Germline-derived CDR1 and CDR2 are SGHTA and FQGNSA. The CDR3 length is 14 residues. The DNA for the CDR3 is TGTGCCAGCAGCTTAGGACTAGTTGGAAATGAGCAGTTCTTC. It encodes CASSLGLVGNEQFF.

This chain links TRBV6-6 with TRBJ2-1, with D possibly TRBD2 on 5 matching bases. Germline V CDR1 and CDR2: MNHNY, SVGAGI (reference sequence). Trimming shortened V by 7 bases and J by 6 bases, and 19 bases separated the two germline ends. The CDR3 sequence is 15 residues long. The CDR3: CASIGGLGLGNEQFF. In DNA form, the CDR3 reads TGTGCCAGCATTGGCGGGCTAGGACTCGGCAATGAGCAGTTCTTC.

The count of this clone is one. This chain uses TRBV7-2 with TRBJ2-5; 9 bases fit TRBD1. V lost 2 bases and J lost 4; bases outside the gene matches: 2. CDR3 size: 14 residues. Germline CDR1 reads SGHTA; CDR2 reads FQGNSA. The CDR3 loop is CASSLNRGPETQYF. In DNA form, the CDR3 reads TGTGCCAGCAGCTTAAACAGGGGGCCAGAGACCCAGTACTTC. Full variable domain (rest looked up from reference TRBV7-2 and TRBJ2-5): GAGVSQSPSNKVTEKGKDVELRCDPISGHTALYWYRQSLGQGLEFLIYFQGNSAPDKSGLPSDRFSAERTGGSVSTLTIQRTQQEDSAVYLCASSLNRGPETQYFGPGTRLLVL.

The chain has TRBV4-3 and TRBJ2-1, with 8 bases lining up with TRBD1. Per the germline V gene, CDR1 is LGHNA and CDR2 is YSLEER. V lost 1 base and J lost 7; bases outside the gene matches: 12. This CDR3 spans 17 amino acids. The CDR3 nucleotides are TGCGCCAGCAGCCAAGTACCTCGGCAGGGGGCGAAGAATGAGCAGTTCTTC. This sequence encodes CASSQVPRQGAKNEQFF.

CDR3 sequence (DNA): TGTGCCAGCAGCTTGGAAGAGGGGGGGAGCTCCTACAATGAGCAGTTCTTC. Its protein product is CASSLEEGGSSYNEQFF. This chain joins TRBV5-8 and TRBJ2-1; tentatively, D is TRBD2 (7 bases). V lost 0 bases, J lost 0 bases, and 13 bases lay in between. The germline V gene has CDR1 SGHTS and CDR2 YDEGEE. The CDR3 covers 17 residues.

The chain couples TRBV13 to TRBJ2-3, with 8 bases lining up with TRBD2. The junction had 2 bases not matched to a gene; V was cut back by 2 bases and J by 7 bases. Germline lookup yields CDR1 PRHDT and CDR2 FYEKMQ (reference sequence). The CDR3 has 13 residues. CDR3 sequence: CASSLSGGNTQYF. DNA for the CDR3: TGTGCCAGCAGCTTAAGCGGGGGCAATACGCAGTATTTT.